This record concerns one TCR beta chain sequence. Its antigen is not identified. Looked up from germline, CDR1 is SEHNR and CDR2 is FQNEAQ (reference sequence). V was clipped by 5 bases and J by 0 bases, with 17 bases between them. The CDR3 has 16 residues. These data originate in a study of cytotoxic CD8 clonotypes in ibrutinib-treated CLL. Study as a whole: Specimens for response were gathered following a median about a year of therapy, spanning 6 to 36.

Sequencing used immunoSEQ multiplex PCR; TCRdb keeps in-frame clones, though not all of them. The sample carries 100,000 to 150,000 clones, 75% to 90% recorded once. General observations from the study: Clonality increased at ibrutinib response and stayed stable in sustained remission. At progression, however, it fell back toward baseline. The clonality rise at ibrutinib response reflected private clonotype expansion.

This clonotype was sampled from a human donor with chronic lymphocytic leukemia. The chain combines TRBV7-9 with TRBJ2-7; D perhaps matches TRBD1 (6 bases). This sample comprised PBMCs, obtained after 24 months of ibrutinib treatment. CDR3 coding DNA: TGTGCCAGCAGCACCCAGACAGGCCTAAGCTCCTACGAGCAGTACTTC. This encodes CASSTQTGLSSYEQYF. The variable domain in full, completed from reference TRBV7-9 and TRBJ2-7, reads DTGVSQNPRHKITKRGQNVTFRCDPISEHNRLYWYRQTLGQGPEFLTYFQNEAQLEKSRLLSDRFSAERPKGSFSTLEIQRTEQGDSAMYLCASSTQTGLSSYEQYFGPGTRLTVT.